Listed below are T cell receptor beta chains from one sample, sequenced in a study of blood T cells in healthy people across ages. TCRdb fed the 5' RACE reads into MiXCR, producing one record per CDR3 protein. The repertoire includes over 500,000 distinct CDR3 sequences, approximately 52% of them detected once, and approximately 12% sits in the top ten. The material sequenced was blood. These receptors were collected from a woman older than 75 in good health. Each CDR3 is given with its conserved first and last residue. Fields, in order: clone size, CDR3 length, D gene, V gene, J gene, CDR3 protein, CDR3 DNA. D genes are given only for firm matches. For some rows the clone size is stated as once, few or many, or as a class when expanded; others skip it.

NA	15	TRBD1	TRBV20-1	TRBJ1-5	CSARTGTGPNQPQHF	TGCAGTGCTAGAACCGGGACAGGTCCCAATCAGCCCCAGCATTTT
once	14	NA	TRBV2	TRBJ2-7	CASSDLRQSYEQYF	TGTGCCAGCAGTGACCTGAGGCAGAGCTACGAGCAGTACTTC
once	14	TRBD2	TRBV20-1	TRBJ2-1	CSALTPGTRNEQFF	TGCAGTGCCCTCACACCCGGGACTAGAAATGAGCAGTTCTTC
NA	14	NA	TRBV20-1	TRBJ2-7	CSASPTLDFYEQYF	TGCAGTGCTAGCCCCACTTTAGACTTCTACGAGCAGTACTTC
NA	15	NA	TRBV3-1	TRBJ1-2	CASSLLARGARGCTF	TGTGCCAGCAGCCTCTTGGCCCGGGGAGCCAGGGGCTGCACCTTC
NA	13	NA	TRBV5-1	TRBJ1-1	CASTEGRNTEAFF	TGCGCCAGCACTGAGGGACGGAACACTGAAGCTTTCTTT
many	15	TRBD1	TRBV5-1	TRBJ2-3	CASSLTGVRTDTQYF	TGCGCCAGCAGCTTGACAGGGGTCCGGACAGATACGCAGTATTTT
NA	11	NA	TRBV10-2	TRBJ2-3	CASVGGDTQYF	TGCGCCAGCGTGGGCGGAGATACGCAGTATTTT
NA	15	NA	TRBV6-6	TRBJ2-6	CAHAGGNSGANVLTF	TGTGCCCACGCCGGGGGCAACTCTGGGGCCAACGTCCTGACTTTC
many	14	TRBD1	TRBV28	TRBJ2-7	CASSSGTAFYEQYF	TGTGCCAGCAGTTCCGGGACAGCCTTCTACGAGCAGTACTTC
NA	15	NA	TRBV4-2	TRBJ1-2	CAGSQDFGGYYGYTF	TGTGCCGGCAGCCAAGATTTCGGGGGATACTATGGCTACACCTTC
NA	14	NA	TRBV20-1	TRBJ2-3	CSARVPTATDTQYF	TGCAGTGCTAGAGTCCCAACTGCCACAGATACGCAGTATTTT
few	14	TRBD1	TRBV27	TRBJ1-6	CASSLDRGRFTLHF	TGTGCCAGCAGTTTGGACAGGGGTAGGTTCACCCTCCACTTT
NA	14	NA	TRBV2	TRBJ2-5	CASSRTTHQETQYF	TGTGCCAGCAGTAGGACTACTCACCAAGAGACCCAGTACTTC
many	15	NA	TRBV7-9	TRBJ2-3	CASSLTHEAGSVQYF	TGTGCCAGCAGCTTGACCCACGAGGCGGGGTCCGTGCAGTATTTT
many	13	NA	TRBV29-1	TRBJ2-7	CSVPGRTSYEQYF	TGCAGCGTACCGGGCCGTACTTCCTACGAGCAGTACTTC
few	14	NA	TRBV12-3/TRBV12-4	TRBJ2-3	CASSIGLSTDTQYF	TGTGCCAGCAGTATAGGGTTAAGCACAGATACGCAGTATTTT
NA	16	NA	TRBV7-2	TRBJ2-3	CASSLGLALSTDTQYF	TGTGCCAGCAGCTTAGGGCTAGCGTTGAGCACAGATACGCAGTATTTT
NA	13	NA	TRBV29-1	TRBJ2-7	CSVEDRYSYEQYF	TGCAGCGTTGAGGACCGGTATTCCTACGAGCAGTACTTC
NA	15	NA	TRBV5-1	TRBJ1-2	CASSPYKSLWEGYTF	TGCGCCAGCAGCCCATATAAGAGCCTGTGGGAAGGCTACACCTTC
many	14	TRBD1	TRBV6-2/TRBV6-3	TRBJ2-1	CASSRQGSYNEQFF	TGTGCCAGCAGTCGACAGGGGTCCTACAATGAGCAGTTCTTC
NA	14	TRBD1	TRBV27	TRBJ1-5	CASSRDRGHQPQHF	TGTGCCAGCAGCCGGGACAGGGGCCATCAGCCCCAGCATTTT
NA	16	NA	TRBV7-3	TRBJ1-5	CASRQITGSRNQPQHF	TGTGCCAGCAGGCAAATAACAGGGTCGCGTAATCAGCCCCAGCATTTT
NA	15	NA	TRBV6-6	TRBJ1-6	CASSYPADRNSPLHF	TGTGCCAGCAGTTACCCAGCGGACAGAAATTCACCCCTCCACTTT
few	14	NA	TRBV7-9	TRBJ2-2	CASRPVVNTGELFF	TGTGCCAGCAGGCCCGTGGTAAACACCGGGGAGCTGTTTTTT
NA	12	NA	TRBV7-9	TRBJ1-2	CASSNRDRGYTF	TGTGCCAGCAGTAACCGGGACCGGGGCTACACCTTC
many	15	NA	TRBV20-1	TRBJ2-1	CSARDRVRAGNEQFF	TGCAGTGCTAGAGATCGTGTTAGGGCAGGAAATGAGCAGTTCTTC
NA	13	NA	TRBV12-3/TRBV12-4	TRBJ2-3	CASCSGFTDTQYF	TGTGCCAGCTGTTCAGGGTTCACAGATACGCAGTATTTT
NA	16	NA	TRBV7-2	TRBJ2-7	CASSPFPRGPSYEQYF	TGTGCCAGCAGCCCCTTCCCTCGCGGGCCATCCTACGAGCAGTACTTC
NA	15	TRBD2	TRBV9	TRBJ2-3	CASSVTSGYTDMQYF	TGTGCCAGCAGCGTGACTAGCGGATACACAGATATGCAGTATTTT
few	14	TRBD1	TRBV20-1	TRBJ2-7	CSARIRTRTGEQYF	TGCAGTGCTAGGATCCGAACCCGGACAGGAGAGCAGTACTTC
NA	15	NA	TRBV12-3/TRBV12-4	TRBJ2-3	CASTRSRVGGDTQYF	TGTGCCAGCACCCGCTCTAGAGTAGGTGGCGATACGCAGTATTTT
few	15	NA	TRBV2	TRBJ2-4	CASSEEEGAKNIQYF	TGTGCCAGCAGTGAAGAGGAGGGAGCCAAAAACATTCAGTACTTC
NA	15	TRBD1	TRBV10-3	TRBJ2-5	CAISGSHRGQETQYF	TGTGCCATCAGTGGATCACACAGGGGGCAAGAGACCCAGTACTTC
NA	14	TRBD2	TRBV11-2	TRBJ2-1	CASSFGTSGIEQFF	TGTGCCAGCAGCTTCGGGACTAGCGGGATAGAGCAGTTCTTC
NA	14	NA	TRBV2	TRBJ2-2	CASRATGFTGGLFF	TGTGCCAGCAGGGCAACAGGGTTCACCGGGGGGCTGTTTTTT
many	16	TRBD1	TRBV7-2	TRBJ1-4	CASSLGRDRPNEKLFF	TGTGCCAGCAGCTTAGGTCGGGACAGGCCTAATGAAAAACTGTTTTTT
NA	14	NA	TRBV5-1	TRBJ2-5	CASSFPLGEETEYF	TGCGCCAGCAGCTTCCCTTTAGGGGAAGAGACCGAGTACTTC
many	13	NA	TRBV2	TRBJ1-2	CASRSDKGYGYTF	TGTGCCAGCCGTTCGGACAAAGGCTATGGCTACACCTTC
NA	15	NA	TRBV4-1	TRBJ2-1	CASSPALAVYNEQFF	TGCGCCAGCAGCCCCGCCTTGGCTGTATACAATGAGCAGTTCTTC
few	14	NA	TRBV11-2	TRBJ1-2	CASSLVETGYGYTF	TGTGCCAGCAGCTTAGTAGAGACGGGCTATGGCTACACCTTC
NA	13	NA	TRBV11-2	TRBJ2-7	CASSLLRAYEQYF	TGTGCCAGCAGCTTGTTGAGAGCCTACGAGCAGTACTTC
NA	13	NA	TRBV6-1	TRBJ2-5	CASNLGLQETQYF	TGTGCCAGCAATCTGGGACTGCAAGAGACCCAGTACTTC
few	12	TRBD1	TRBV28	TRBJ2-7	CASRPGQGVQYF	TGTGCCAGCAGACCGGGACAGGGTGTCCAGTACTTC
once	15	NA	TRBV4-3	TRBJ2-5	CASSQDRPNQETQYF	TGCGCCAGCAGCCAAGATCGGCCTAACCAAGAGACCCAGTACTTC
NA	11	NA	TRBV29-1	TRBJ1-1	CSARGYTEAFF	TGCAGCGCCCGGGGTTACACTGAAGCTTTCTTT
NA	15	TRBD1	TRBV7-9	TRBJ1-2	CASSLMGQTLYGYTF	TGTGCCAGCAGCTTAATGGGACAGACACTCTATGGCTACACCTTC
NA	13	NA	TRBV12-3/TRBV12-4	TRBJ2-7	CASSLVQAHEQYF	TGTGCCAGCAGTTTGGTACAGGCCCACGAGCAGTACTTC
many	15	NA	TRBV11-3	TRBJ2-3	CASSIGGRSPDTQYF	TGTGCCAGCAGTATAGGGGGGCGATCCCCAGATACGCAGTATTTT
many	13	TRBD2	TRBV20-1	TRBJ2-7	CSASGRAIYEQYF	TGCAGTGCTAGCGGGAGGGCCATTTACGAGCAGTACTTC
NA	13	NA	TRBV6-6	TRBJ1-1	CASSATLNTEAFF	TGTGCCAGCAGCGCTACTTTGAACACTGAAGCTTTCTTT
NA	16	TRBD1	TRBV9	TRBJ2-5	CASSRAEGQIQETQYF	TGTGCCAGCAGCAGAGCTGAGGGACAGATCCAAGAGACCCAGTACTTC
many	15	NA	TRBV12-3/TRBV12-4	TRBJ2-6	CASSRDIAGANVLTF	TGTGCCAGCAGCCGGGACATAGCTGGGGCCAACGTCCTGACTTTC
NA	15	NA	TRBV27	TRBJ2-3	CASSLSAIYKDTQYF	TGTGCCAGCAGTTTATCCGCCATTTACAAAGATACGCAGTATTTT
many	14	TRBD1	TRBV28	TRBJ2-7	CASSFDRGRYEQYF	TGTGCCAGCAGTTTTGACAGGGGGCGGTACGAGCAGTACTTC
many	14	TRBD1	TRBV27	TRBJ2-1	CASSARGPYNEQFF	TGTGCCAGCAGTGCCAGGGGGCCCTACAATGAGCAGTTCTTC
few	13	NA	TRBV15	TRBJ1-5	CATSRDLDQPQHF	TGTGCCACCAGCAGAGATCTAGATCAGCCCCAGCATTTT
NA	12	TRBD2	TRBV12-3/TRBV12-4	TRBJ2-3	CASRFGRDMQYF	TGTGCCAGCAGATTCGGGAGGGATATGCAGTATTTT
once	12	NA	TRBV7-3	TRBJ2-2	CASRLLAGGLFF	TGTGCCAGCAGACTTCTAGCCGGGGGGCTGTTTTTT
few	15	TRBD1	TRBV10-1	TRBJ2-5	CASSPLGQDHNEQYF	TGCGCCAGCAGTCCTCTGGGACAGGACCACAATGAGCAGTACTTC